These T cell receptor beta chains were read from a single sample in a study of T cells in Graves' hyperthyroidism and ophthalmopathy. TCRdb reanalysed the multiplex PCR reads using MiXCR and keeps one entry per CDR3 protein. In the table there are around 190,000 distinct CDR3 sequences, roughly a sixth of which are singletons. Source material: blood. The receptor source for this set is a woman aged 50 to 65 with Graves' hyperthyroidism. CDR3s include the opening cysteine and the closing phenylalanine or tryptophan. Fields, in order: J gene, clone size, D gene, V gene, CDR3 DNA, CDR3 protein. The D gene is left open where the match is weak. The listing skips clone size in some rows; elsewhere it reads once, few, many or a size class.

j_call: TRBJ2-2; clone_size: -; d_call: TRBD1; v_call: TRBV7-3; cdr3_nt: TGTGCCAGCAGCTCCTACAGACAGGGCACCGGGGAGCTGTTTTTT; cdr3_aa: CASSSYRQGTGELFF
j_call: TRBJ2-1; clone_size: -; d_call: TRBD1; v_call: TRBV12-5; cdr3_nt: TGTGCTAGTGGTTTGGTTAGGACAGGGGGCTACAATGAGCAGTTCTTC; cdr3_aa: CASGLVRTGGYNEQFF
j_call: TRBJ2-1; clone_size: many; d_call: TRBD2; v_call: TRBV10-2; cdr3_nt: TGCGCCAGCAAACTAGCGGCCTACAATGAGCAGTTCTTC; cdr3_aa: CASKLAAYNEQFF
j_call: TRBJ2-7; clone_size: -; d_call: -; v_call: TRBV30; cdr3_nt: TGTGCCTGGAGTCAGGGTGTGGGGTACGAGCAGTACTTC; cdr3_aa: CAWSQGVGYEQYF
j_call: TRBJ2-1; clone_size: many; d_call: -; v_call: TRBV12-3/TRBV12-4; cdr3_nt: TGTGCCAGCAGTTTCAGAATGGCCTCCTACAATGAGCAGTTCTTC; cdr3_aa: CASSFRMASYNEQFF
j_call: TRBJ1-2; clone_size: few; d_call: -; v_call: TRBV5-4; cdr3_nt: TGTGCCAGCAGCTTGGAACAACGCTGGGGCGCAGGTGGCTACACCTTC; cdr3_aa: CASSLEQRWGAGGYTF
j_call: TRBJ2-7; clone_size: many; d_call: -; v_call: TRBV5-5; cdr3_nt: TGTGCCAGCAGCTCGCCGGGACTCCCCTCTGAGCAGTACTTC; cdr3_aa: CASSSPGLPSEQYF
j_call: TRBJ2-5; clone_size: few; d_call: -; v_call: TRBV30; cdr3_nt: TGTGCCTGGGCCCCCGTCAGGACCGGACGGGAGACCCAGTACTTC; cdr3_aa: CAWAPVRTGRETQYF
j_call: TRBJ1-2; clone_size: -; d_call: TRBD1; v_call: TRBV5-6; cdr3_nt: TGTGCCAGCAGCTGGACAGGGAACTATGGCTACACCTTC; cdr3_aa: CASSWTGNYGYTF
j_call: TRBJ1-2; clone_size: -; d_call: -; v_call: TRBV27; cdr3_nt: TGTGCCAGCAGTCCAGGCCCCCTTGGCGATGGCTACACCTTC; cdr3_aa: CASSPGPLGDGYTF
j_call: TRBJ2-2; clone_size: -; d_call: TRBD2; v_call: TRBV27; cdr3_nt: TGTGCCAGCAGCCTCCTGGGGGGGAGGGCACGGACCGGGGAGCTGTTTTTT; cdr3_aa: CASSLLGGRARTGELFF
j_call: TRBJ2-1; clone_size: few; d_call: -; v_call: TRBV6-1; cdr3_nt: TGTGCCAGCAGCAGGACTGGTAGGGGGGACAATGAGCAGTTCTTC; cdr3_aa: CASSRTGRGDNEQFF
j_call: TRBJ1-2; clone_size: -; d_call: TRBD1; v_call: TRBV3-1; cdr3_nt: TGTGCCAGCAGCCAAGGATCTAGGGACAGGGAAGGATCAGGTTATGGCTACACCTTC; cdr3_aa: CASSQGSRDREGSGYGYTF
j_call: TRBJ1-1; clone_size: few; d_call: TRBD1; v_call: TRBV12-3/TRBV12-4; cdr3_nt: TGTGCCAGCAGAATGAGACAGGGGGCAAACACTGAAGCTTTCTTT; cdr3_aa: CASRMRQGANTEAFF
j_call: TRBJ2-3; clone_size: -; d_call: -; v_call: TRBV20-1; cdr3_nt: TGCAGTGCTAGCGGACCAAGCACAGATACGCAGTATTTT; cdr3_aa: CSASGPSTDTQYF
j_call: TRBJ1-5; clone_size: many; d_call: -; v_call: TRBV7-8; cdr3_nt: TGTGCCAGCAGCTCCTACGGTGATCAGCCCCAGCATTTT; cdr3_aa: CASSSYGDQPQHF
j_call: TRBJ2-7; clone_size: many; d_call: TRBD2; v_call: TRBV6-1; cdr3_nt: TGTGCCAGCAGTGAGGAGCTAGCGGGAGTCTACGAGCAGTACTTC; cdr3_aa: CASSEELAGVYEQYF